Following are 25 T cell receptor beta chains from one sample sequenced in a study of blood T cell repertoires in COVID-19. Clones were sequenced by immunoSEQ multiplex PCR, and TCRdb holds only the in-frame ones, with some missing. This table has 150,000 to 200,000 clones, about three quarters appearing once. The sequenced material came from peripheral blood. These receptors all stem from an older woman with acute or convalescent COVID-19.

This clone has just one count. The J gene is TRBJ2-1, the V gene TRBV12-3 or TRBV12-4; 7 nucleotides line up with TRBD1. The V and J ends lost 6 bases and 9 bases, in that order; junction bases with no gene match: 5. The CDR3 spans 12 residues. The CDR3 sequence is CASSKTGIEQFF. As DNA, the CDR3 is TGTGCCAGCAGCAAGACAGGGATTGAGCAGTTCTTC.

This clone was seen just once. The rearrangement uses TRBV18 and TRBJ2-2; perhaps TRBD2 as D (5 bases). CDR1 and CDR2 (germline): KGHSH, LQKENI. The ends were cut back, 0 bases at V and 2 bases at J, with 7 bases in the middle. The CDR3 is 15 amino acids. CDR3: CASSPPGANTGELFF. CDR3 DNA sequence: TGTGCCAGCTCACCACCGGGAGCTAACACCGGGGAGCTGTTTTTT.

The V call is TRBV6-5, the J call TRBJ1-1; 7 bases line up with TRBD1. Germline V gene lookup returns CDR1 MNHEY and CDR2 SVGAGI. This CDR3 comprises 14 residues. V dropped 6 bases and J dropped 4; count of bases not matched to a gene: 8. The CDR3 reads CASRGTVRGTEAFF. The CDR3 DNA reads TGTGCCAGCAGGGGGACAGTGAGGGGCACTGAAGCTTTCTTT.

V and J are TRBV19 and TRBJ2-5; the match to TRBD2 covers 8 bases. Germline CDR1 LNHDA, CDR2 SQIVND (reference sequence). The CDR3 consists of 17 residues. V was pared by 5 bases and J by 1 base, with 12 bases of the junction left unmatched. The CDR3 reads CASSEGVRSGSQETQYF. CDR3 DNA sequence: TGTGCCAGTAGTGAAGGGGTAAGGAGCGGGAGCCAAGAGACCCAGTACTTC.

The chain uses TRBV29-1 and TRBJ2-7; D unclear. The CDR3 has 12 amino acids. The V gene lost 6 bases and the J gene lost 7 bases, with 16 bases spanning the gap. Germline CDR1 and CDR2: SQVTM and ANQGSEA. Here the CDR3 reads CSVATAGGEQYF. The CDR3 DNA reads TGCAGCGTCGCGACTGCCGGTGGGGAGCAGTACTTC.

The chain has TRBV5-1 and TRBJ2-5; possibly TRBD1 for D (6 bases). This CDR3 contains 14 residues. Trimming took 4 bases from V and 5 from J, leaving 15 bases between them. Germline CDR1 is SGHRS and CDR2 is YFSETQ. The CDR3 loop reads CASSGGYQGETQYF. CDR3 bases: TGCGCCAGCAGCGGGGGATACCAGGGGGAGACCCAGTACTTC.

This sequence joins TRBV5-1 and TRBJ1-1; 8 bases map to TRBD1. The germline gives CDR1 SGHRS, CDR2 YFSETQ. The V segment lost 0 bases and the J segment 10 bases; nucleotides outside the gene matches: 5. The CDR3 has 13 amino acids. CDR3 coding DNA: TGCGCCAGCAGCTTGGACAGGGGGGACAGAGCTTTCTTT. Amino acids: CASSLDRGDRAFF.

This chain links TRBV2 with TRBJ1-5; D unclear. Germline V gives CDR1 SNHLY, CDR2 FYNNEI. The V and J ends lost 3 bases and 2 bases respectively, with 5 bases between them. The CDR3 consists of 13 residues. CDR3 DNA sequence: TGTGCCAGCAGTGACGAGGGCAATCAGCCCCAGCATTTT. Translating gives CASSDEGNQPQHF.

The rearrangement links TRBV6-5 to TRBJ2-3; weak D call: TRBD2 (5 bases). This CDR3 comprises 15 residues. Germline assignment: CDR1 MNHEY and CDR2 SVGAGI. Deletions cut 8 bases from V and 2 bases from J, with 17 bases between. The CDR3 reads CASASQRQNTDTQYF. In DNA form, the CDR3 reads TGTGCCAGCGCCAGTCAGCGGCAAAACACAGATACGCAGTATTTT.

This chain uses TRBV5-4 with TRBJ1-2, with a tentative D call TRBD1 (5 bases). From germline, CDR1 is SGHNT and CDR2 YYREEE (reference sequence). The CDR3 extends over 15 amino acids. Trimming removed 4 bases at V and 7 bases at J, with 20 bases between. The CDR3 nucleotides read TGTGCCAGCAGCAGCTACCTCCGGGACTCAGGTGGCTACACCTTC. This gives the protein CASSSYLRDSGGYTF.

A few counts support this clone. The J gene is TRBJ1-3, the V gene TRBV25-1; TRBD1 matches 8 bases. This CDR3 region has 12 residues. Germline CDR1 and CDR2: MGHDK and SYGVNS. J gave up 10 bases and V 4 bases, and 3 bases lay outside the gene matches. Written as DNA, the CDR3 is TGTGCCAGCAGTGCAGGGGGCACAACCATATATTTT. Residues: CASSAGGTTIYF.

V gene TRBV5-1 combines with J gene TRBJ2-3; 8 bases line up with TRBD2. Germline V gives CDR1 SGHRS, CDR2 YFSETQ. V shed 0 bases, J shed 1 base, and the junction held 4 bases outside the gene matches. CDR3 size: 16 residues. The CDR3 sequence is CASSLGGGPGTDTQYF. The DNA for the CDR3 is TGCGCCAGCAGCTTGGGCGGGGGGCCTGGCACAGATACGCAGTATTTT. Drawing the rest from reference TRBV5-1 and TRBJ2-3, the complete variable domain is KAGVTQTPRYLIKTRGQQVTLSCSPISGHRSVSWYQQTPGQGLQFLFEYFSETQRNKGNFPGRFSGRQFSNSRSEMNVSTLELGDSALYLCASSLGGGPGTDTQYFGPGTRLTVL.

The rearrangement links TRBV5-1 to TRBJ1-2, with 10 nucleotides matching TRBD1. The CDR3 is made up of 17 amino acids. Germline CDR1 and CDR2: SGHRS and YFSETQ. Losses at the gene ends were 0 bases for V and 0 bases for J; bases not matched to a gene: 5. The CDR3, as DNA: TGCGCCAGCAGCTTGGGGGACAGGGGCCAGCCTAACTATGGCTACACCTTC. Its protein is CASSLGDRGQPNYGYTF. Variable domain in full (rest from reference TRBV5-1 and TRBJ1-2): KAGVTQTPRYLIKTRGQQVTLSCSPISGHRSVSWYQQTPGQGLQFLFEYFSETQRNKGNFPGRFSGRQFSNSRSEMNVSTLELGDSALYLCASSLGDRGQPNYGYTFGSGTRLTVV.

V and J are TRBV30 and TRBJ2-6; D uncertain. Germline CDR1 GTSNPN, CDR2 SVGIG (reference sequence). This CDR3 spans 14 amino acids. The ends were cut back, 1 base at V and 0 bases at J, with 4 bases in the middle. As DNA, the CDR3 is TGTGCCTGGAGTGCTATCTCTGGGGCCAACGTCCTGACTTTC. Its protein product is CAWSAISGANVLTF. Supplemented by reference TRBV30 and TRBJ2-6, the full variable domain reads SQTIHQWPATLVQPVGSPLSLECTVEGTSNPNLYWYRQAAGRGLQLLFYSVGIGQISSEVPQNLSASRPQDRQFILSSKKLLLSDSGFYLCAWSAISGANVLTFGAGSRLTVL.

The rearrangement uses TRBV19 and TRBJ1-2, with a tentative D call TRBD1 (6 bases). Germline loops: CDR1 LNHDA, CDR2 SQIVND (reference sequence). The V gene lost 6 bases and the J gene lost 4 bases, with 12 bases spanning the gap. The CDR3 runs to 13 residues. The CDR3 DNA reads as TGTGCCAGTAGGGGGGCAGGTTCCTATGGCTACACCTTC. It translates to CASRGAGSYGYTF.

V usage is TRBV9 and J usage is TRBJ1-2; 11 bases agree with TRBD1. Germline assignment: CDR1 SGDLS and CDR2 YYNGEE. V trimming: 6 bases; J trimming: 5 bases; junction bases outside the gene matches: 9. The CDR3 spans 15 residues. The DNA of the CDR3 is TGTGCCAGCAAAAGGACAGGGGGCGTGGGGTATGGCTACACCTTC. It encodes CASKRTGGVGYGYTF. Combining the CDR3 with reference TRBV9 and TRBJ1-2 gives the whole variable domain DSGVTQTPKHLITATGQRVTLRCSPRSGDLSVYWYQQSLDQGLQFLIQYYNGEERAKGNILERFSAQQFPDLHSELNLSSLELGDSALYFCASKRTGGVGYGYTFGSGTRLTVV.

The V gene is TRBV6-5, the J gene TRBJ2-7; possibly TRBD1 for D (6 bases). The CDR3 runs to 13 residues. V gave up 8 bases and J gave up 4 bases, with 15 bases separating them. Germline lookup yields CDR1 MNHEY and CDR2 SVGAGI. CDR3 loop: CASGRRTGYEQYF. The DNA for the CDR3 is TGTGCCAGCGGACGTCGAACAGGGTACGAGCAGTACTTC.

V and J are TRBV7-3 and TRBJ2-7, with D tentatively TRBD1 (5 bases). This CDR3 region has 18 residues. The V gene's germline CDR1 is SGHTA and CDR2 FQGTGA. Trimming left V 3 bases short and J 2 bases short, with 23 bases between. The CDR3 DNA sequence: TGTGCCAGCAGCTTCTCTTACATAGGCACAGGACGTACCTACGAGCAGTACTTC. The encoded protein is CASSFSYIGTGRTYEQYF.

The J gene is TRBJ2-1, the V gene TRBV2; D remains unclear. In germline, CDR1 is SNHLY, CDR2 FYNNEI. The CDR3 is 15 amino acids. Trimming pared 4 bases from V and 1 base from J, leaving 11 bases between. The CDR3 nucleotides read TGTGCCAGCAGTGTTGAGGATTTTTCCTACAATGAGCAGTTCTTC. Its protein is CASSVEDFSYNEQFF.

The chain couples TRBV18 to TRBJ2-6, with D unclear. The germline V gene has CDR1 KGHSH and CDR2 LQKENI. The CDR3 extends over 15 amino acids. V was cut by 3 bases and J by 1 base, with 7 bases left in between. DNA for the CDR3: TGTGCCAGCTCACCGGAGTCGTCTGGGGCCAACGTCCTGACTTTC. Translated, it gives CASSPESSGANVLTF.

The genes are TRBV19 and TRBJ1-2, with D possibly TRBD1 on 5 matching bases. Trimming left V 4 bases short and J 2 bases short, with 14 bases between. CDR1 is LNHDA, CDR2 SQIVND, per germline (reference sequence). This CDR3 has 15 residues. CDR3 loop: CASSTLLDRNYGYTF. Written as DNA, the CDR3 is TGTGCCAGTAGTACACTTTTAGACAGAAACTATGGCTACACCTTC.

The V gene is TRBV3-1 (or the pseudogene TRBV3-2), the J gene TRBJ2-7, with 13 bases aligning to TRBD2. The CDR3 has 18 amino acids. The V segment lost 1 base and the J segment 6 bases; nucleotides outside the gene matches: 12. CDR1 and CDR2 (germline): LGHDT, YNNKEL (reference sequence). The CDR3 DNA is TGTGCCAGCAGCCAAGGTGGGGCCCCTAGACTAGCGGGAGGCGAGCAGTACTTC. Translating gives CASSQGGAPRLAGGEQYF.

The chain is built from TRBV10-3 and TRBJ1-5; D is perhaps TRBD1 (6 bases). The germline V gene has CDR1 ENHRY and CDR2 SYGVKD. The CDR3 is 14 residues long. Trimming shortened V by 3 bases and J by 2 bases, and 8 bases separated the two germline ends. The CDR3 nucleotides read TGTGCCATCAGTGATTCAGGGGGCAATCAGCCCCAGCATTTT. Its translation is CAISDSGGNQPQHF.

DNA of the CDR3: TGCGCCGGCAAACAGGGTACGGCAGATACGCAGTATTTT. Translating gives CAGKQGTADTQYF. The gene calls are TRBV10-2 and TRBJ2-3, with a possible D match to TRBD1 (6 bases). Germline CDR1 reads WSHSY; CDR2 reads SAAADI. The ends were cut back, 11 bases at V and 4 bases at J, with 16 bases in the middle. The CDR3 is 13 residues long.

The V call is TRBV5-4, the J call TRBJ2-6; D is possibly TRBD2 (6 bases). The germline V gene encodes CDR1 SGHNT and CDR2 YYREEE (reference sequence). The V end lost 5 bases, the J end lost 1 base, and 10 bases lay between the germline ends. The CDR3 is 15 residues long. Written as DNA, the CDR3 is TGTGCCAGCAGTCCCCGGGGGTCTGGGGCCAACGTCCTGACTTTC. Translation gives CASSPRGSGANVLTF.